This TCR beta chain was recorded in a study of OX40 agonist ivuxolimab in advanced cancers. The wider study: Cancers in dose escalation were hepatocellular, melanoma, renal cell and head and neck.

Produced via immunoSEQ multiplex PCR; TCRdb's table is partial and in-frame only. This sample has tens of thousands of clones; around 80% occur once, and the top ten carry around 13%. The table lists this clone with a few counts. CDR3 size: 14 residues. The J gene is TRBJ2-1, the V gene TRBV21-1. TRBV21-1 is flagged as a pseudogene. The clonotype originates from an adult with an advanced solid tumor such as melanoma, head and neck, liver or kidney cancer. Sequenced here: CD4+ or CD8+ T cells sorted from blood, sampled in a trial of the OX40 agonist ivuxolimab. The CDR3 loop reads CAEYGGPTLNEQFF. The CDR3 coding sequence is TGTGCCGAGTATGGGGGGCCCACCTTAAATGAGCAGTTCTTC.